These 22 T cell receptor beta chains were all obtained from the same sample, sequenced in a study of T cells in women clearing cervical HPV infection listed by TCRdb under 2018. Receptors were amplified or captured by the immunoSEQ multiplex PCR assay. TCRdb provides this immuneACCESS table in a form limited to in-frame rearrangements. Some clones are lacking; in checked studies, under half of them reflect an unresolved V gene, and why the rest are absent is not known. The sample's records list more than 30,000 clones. The ten largest make up 3.5% of the sample. Sequenced input: blood buffy coat. These receptors all come from a woman between 18 and 70 years old with a cervical HPV16 infection that either progressed to CIN3+ or cleared (not recorded which).

On this clone itself: The read halts 3 residues ahead of the CDR3 end, with the missing end drawn from the germline J gene. The chain is built from TRBV5-4 and TRBJ2-5, with TRBD2 matching over 8 bases. The CDR3 is 15 amino acids. The germline gives CDR1 SGHNT, CDR2 YYREEE (reference sequence). The junction had 3 bases not matched to a gene; V was cut back by 1 base and J by 1 base. The chain's CDR3 is CASSLNAGGQETQYF. CDR3 bases read: TGTGCCAGCAGCTTGAACGCGGGAGGCCAAGAGACC.

A word on this clone: With the read ending 3 residues before the CDR3 end, the germline J gene is used to fill in that end. The gene calls are TRBV6-2 or TRBV6-3 and TRBJ2-2, with D possibly being TRBD1 (6 bases). Germline CDR1 MNHEY, CDR2 SVGEGT. The V gene lost 3 bases and the J gene lost 4 bases, with 12 bases spanning the gap. This CDR3 is 15 amino acids long. The DNA read from the CDR3 is TGTGCCAGCAGTTATGGACAGTTTTTCACCGGGGAG. Translated, it gives CASSYGQFFTGE. The full CDR3 sequence reads CASSYGQFFTGELFF.

About this clone: The CDR3 extends 3 residues past the end of the read, so its final part is completed from the germline J gene. The chain has TRBV5-1 and TRBJ2-2, with a weak D call TRBD1 (6 bases). Germline V gene data show CDR1 as SGHRS and CDR2 as YFSETQ. V dropped 3 bases and J dropped 0 bases, with 9 bases sitting between them. This CDR3 has 15 residues. The covered CDR3 bases are TGCGCCAGCAGCTGGGGACAAACGAACACCGGGGAG. Translated: CASSWGQTNTGE. The complete CDR3 reads CASSWGQTNTGELFF.

Of note for this clone: The read terminates 3 residues before the CDR3 end, so the remaining end is supplied by the germline J gene. The rearrangement uses TRBV30 and TRBJ2-3; no clear D gene. The CDR3 is made up of 11 amino acids. V lost 7 bases, J lost 8 bases, and 13 bases lay in between. The germline V gene encodes CDR1 GTSNPN and CDR2 SVGIG (reference sequence). The CDR3 bases that were read are TGTGCCTCCGTGATAGCCGGTACG. Translating gives CASVIAGT. The whole CDR3 protein reads CASVIAGTQYF.

A note on this clone: The sequence runs out 3 residues before the end of the CDR3; the remainder is reconstructed from the germline J gene. The gene calls are TRBV19 and TRBJ1-2; a possible D gene is TRBD1 (5 bases). The CDR3 covers 17 residues. V gave up 2 bases and J gave up 4 bases, with 20 bases separating them. Looked up from germline, CDR1 is LNHDA and CDR2 is SQIVND (reference sequence). CDR3 DNA (partial): TGTGCCAGTAGTATAACGTTACGGACATTACAGCCCTATGGC. Translation: CASSITLRTLQPYG. The full-length CDR3 reads as CASSITLRTLQPYGYTF.

Of note for this clone: The read finishes 3 residues shy of the CDR3 end, and the germline J gene is used to complete it. V and J are TRBV10-3 and TRBJ2-1, with 10 nucleotides matching TRBD2. Germline V gene lookup returns CDR1 ENHRY and CDR2 SYGVKD. The CDR3 has 16 amino acids. V lost 0 bases, J lost 9 bases, and 8 bases stayed unmatched. The sequenced part of the CDR3 DNA is TGTGCCATCAGTGAGTCTGTAGCGGGAGGAAGGATTGAG. Residues: CAISESVAGGRIE. The CDR3 reads in full as CAISESVAGGRIEQFF.

In the case of this clone: The CDR3 is cut off 3 residues early in the read; its end comes from the germline J gene. The chain links TRBV5-1 to TRBJ2-7, with D possibly matching TRBD2 (5 bases). The V gene's germline CDR1 is SGHRS and CDR2 YFSETQ. The CDR3 totals 14 residues. V dropped 2 bases and J dropped 0 bases, with 9 bases sitting between them. The CDR3 reads CASSLARGSYEQYF. CDR3 DNA, as far as it was read: TGCGCCAGCAGCTTAGCCCGGGGCTCCTACGAG.

The CDR3 is CSVVTGGQETQYF. Partial CDR3 DNA: TGCAGCGTTGTAACAGGGGGCCAAGAGACC. This chain links TRBV29-1 with TRBJ2-5; 8 bases are shared with TRBD1. The read ends 3 residues early relative to the CDR3; the germline J gene fills the gap. Germline CDR1 reads SQVTM; CDR2 reads ANQGSEA. The junction had 2 bases not matched to a gene; V was cut back by 4 bases and J by 1 base. The CDR3 contains 13 residues.

To note about this clone: The read gets to within 3 residues of the CDR3 end, and the germline J gene fills in the rest. The chain couples TRBV23-1 to TRBJ2-5, with 7 bases lining up with TRBD1. TRBV23-1 is classed as an ORF, of uncertain function. The ends lost 3 bases at V and 1 base at J; junction bases unmatched: 2. CDR3 size: 14 residues. This chain's CDR3 is CASSHNRGQETQYF. Incomplete CDR3 DNA: TGCGCCAGCAGTCACAACAGGGGCCAAGAGACC.

With regard to this clone: With the read ending 3 residues before the CDR3 end, the germline J gene is used to fill in that end. V usage is TRBV19 and J usage is TRBJ2-3; 11 bases agree with TRBD2. The CDR3 covers 14 residues. Germline CDR1 reads LNHDA; CDR2 reads SQIVND (reference sequence). The DNA read from the CDR3 is TGTGCCAGTAGTACCGCGGGACTAGCGGAGACG. This sequence encodes CASSTAGLAET. The CDR3 in its entirety is CASSTAGLAETQYF. Filled out from reference TRBV19 and TRBJ2-3, the complete variable domain reads DGGITQSPKYLFRKEGQNVTLSCEQNLNHDAMYWYRQDPGQGLRLIYYSQIVNDFQKGDIAEGYSVSREKKESFPLTVTSAQKNPTAFYLCASSTAGLAETQYFGPGTRLTVL.

As concerns this clone: The read finishes 3 residues shy of the CDR3 end, and the germline J gene is used to complete it. The chain combines TRBV20-1 with TRBJ2-5; TRBD1 might be the D (6 bases). Germline V CDR1 and CDR2: DFQATT, SNEGSKA (reference sequence). The V end lost 1 base, the J end lost 5 bases, and 17 bases lay between the germline ends. There are 15 residues in the CDR3. The part of the CDR3 DNA that was read is TGCAGTGCTAGAGGGACAATGGGGGCTGGCGAGACC. It translates to CSARGTMGAGET. The whole CDR3 protein is CSARGTMGAGETQYF.

Comments on this clone: The read ends 3 residues shy of where the CDR3 ends; the end is completed using the germline J gene. The genes are TRBV6-1 and TRBJ2-3, with D unresolved. The CDR3 loop spans 13 amino acids. Germline V gene lookup returns CDR1 MNHNS and CDR2 SASEGT. Trimming left V 2 bases short and J 5 bases short, with 8 bases between. The DNA read from the CDR3 is TGTGCCAGCAGTGAAATCTCAGGAGATACG. As protein: CASSEISGDT. The whole CDR3 sequence is CASSEISGDTQYF.

Turning to this clone: Read coverage stops 3 residues before the CDR3 terminus; the germline J gene supplies the remainder. The J gene is TRBJ2-1, the V gene TRBV7-2; unclear D gene. V dropped 5 bases and J dropped 7 bases, with 6 bases sitting between them. CDR1 and CDR2 (germline): SGHTA, FQGNSA. The CDR3 is 11 amino acids. The covered CDR3 bases are TGTGCCAGCAGCCTACCTAATGAG. Translating it yields CASSLPNE. The CDR3 as a whole reads CASSLPNEQFF.

Regarding this clone: The read gets to within 3 residues of the CDR3 end, and the germline J gene fills in the rest. The rearrangement uses TRBV29-1 and TRBJ1-2; tentative D call: TRBD1 (5 bases). Trimming removed 4 bases at V and 4 bases at J, with 10 bases between. The CDR3 covers 12 residues. CDR1 is SQVTM and CDR2 is ANQGSEA in the germline V gene. The CDR3 region is CSVVGAGYGYTF. The part of the CDR3 DNA that was read is TGCAGCGTTGTTGGGGCAGGCTATGGC. Together with reference TRBV29-1 and TRBJ1-2, the CDR3 gives the full variable domain: SAVISQKPSRDICQRGTSLTIQCQVDSQVTMMFWYRQQPGQSLTLIATANQGSEATYESGFVIDKFPISRPNLTFSTLTVSNMSPEDSSIYLCSVVGAGYGYTFGSGTRLTVV.

As regards this clone: The read ends 3 residues early relative to the CDR3; the germline J gene fills the gap. V usage is TRBV6-1 and J usage is TRBJ2-1; possible D gene TRBD2, 5 bases. Germline CDR1 and CDR2: MNHNS and SASEGT. Trimming removed 3 bases at V and 4 bases at J, with 7 bases between. The CDR3 is 13 residues long. CDR3 DNA (partial): TGTGCCAGCAGTGACGGACTTTACAATGAG. It is translated as CASSDGLYNE. The whole CDR3 is CASSDGLYNEQFF.

Comment on this clone: The read gets to within 3 residues of the CDR3 end, and the germline J gene fills in the rest. The rearrangement uses TRBV11-3 and TRBJ2-4; 7 bases fit TRBD2. Per the germline V gene, CDR1 is SGHNT and CDR2 is YENEEA. The CDR3 covers 12 residues. This CDR3 reads CASSLGAGVQYF. Incomplete CDR3 DNA: TGTGCCAGCAGCTTAGGGGCGGGAGTT.

Details on this clone: Coverage ceases 3 residues before the CDR3 finishes, and the germline J gene fills in the end. The chain is built from TRBV11-3 and TRBJ2-3; D is uncertain. V shed 5 bases and J shed 6 bases, with 12 bases lying between them. CDR3 length: 13 residues. Germline V gives CDR1 SGHNT, CDR2 YENEEA. Incomplete CDR3 DNA: TGTGCCAGCAGCCCCCAACCACTGGATACG. Encoded protein: CASSPQPLDT. The whole CDR3 is CASSPQPLDTQYF.

As concerns this clone: The read halts 3 residues ahead of the CDR3 end, with the missing end drawn from the germline J gene. The chain is built from TRBV13 and TRBJ2-1; 9 nucleotides align to TRBD1. CDR1 and CDR2 from the germline V gene are PRHDT and FYEKMQ (reference sequence). After removal of 0 bases from V and 7 bases from J, the junction contained 4 bases not matched to a gene. The CDR3 totals 15 residues. The CDR3 bases that were read are TGTGCCAGCAGCTTAGGGGGACAGGGTACGAATGAG. Protein sequence: CASSLGGQGTNE. From start to end, the CDR3 is CASSLGGQGTNEQFF.

Concerning this clone: The CDR3 extends 3 residues past the end of the read, so its final part is completed from the germline J gene. This chain uses TRBV7-9 with TRBJ2-5, with 7 bases matching TRBD1. This CDR3 region has 15 residues. V lost 0 bases, J lost 2 bases, and 3 bases stayed unmatched. Germline V gene data show CDR1 as SEHNR and CDR2 as FQNEAQ (reference sequence). This chain's CDR3 is CASSLAGTAQETQYF. The covered CDR3 bases are TGTGCCAGCAGCTTAGCCGGGACAGCTCAAGAGACC. Using reference TRBV7-9 and TRBJ2-5 for the parts outside the CDR3, the full variable domain is DTGVSQNPRHKITKRGQNVTFRCDPISEHNRLYWYRQTLGQGPEFLTYFQNEAQLEKSRLLSDRFSAERPKGSFSTLEIQRTEQGDSAMYLCASSLAGTAQETQYFGPGTRLLVL.

For this clone: The read ends 3 residues shy of where the CDR3 ends; the end is completed using the germline J gene. The chain employs TRBV30 and TRBJ1-2; 7 bases line up with TRBD1. This CDR3 is built from 13 residues. Germline V gene lookup returns CDR1 GTSNPN and CDR2 SVGIG (reference sequence). V gave up 2 bases and J gave up 4 bases; unmatched junction bases: 4. The part of the CDR3 DNA that was read is TGTGCCTGGAGTACAGGGGCCGGCTATGGC. It encodes CAWSTGAGYG. The CDR3, in full, reads CAWSTGAGYGYTF.

In the case of this clone: From the germline J gene comes the end of the CDR3, since the read stops 3 residues before it. The chain employs TRBV20-1 and TRBJ1-2; D is possibly TRBD1 (6 bases). Germline CDR1 reads DFQATT; CDR2 reads SNEGSKA (reference sequence). The CDR3 covers 15 residues. V dropped 0 bases and J dropped 4 bases, with 15 bases sitting between them. CDR3 DNA, as far as it was read: TGCAGTGCTAGAGATGATAAGGACAGCCTCTATGGC. Amino acid sequence: CSARDDKDSLYG. The complete CDR3 reads CSARDDKDSLYGYTF.

For this clone: The sequenced fragment ends 3 residues before the CDR3 boundary, so the rest is inferred from the germline J gene. V is TRBV2 and J is TRBJ1-1; D is undetermined. Trimming shortened V by 1 base and J by 1 base, and 4 bases separated the two germline ends. This CDR3 spans 13 amino acids. The germline V gene encodes CDR1 SNHLY and CDR2 FYNNEI. The part of the CDR3 DNA that was read is TGTGCCAGCAGTGAAGAGCAGAACACTGAA. Its translation: CASSEEQNTE. The CDR3 as a whole reads CASSEEQNTEAFF.